A single sample is the source of the 27 T cell receptor beta chains below, sequenced in a study of spatial heterogeneity in lung cancer. TCRdb reprocessed the 5' RACE reads via MiXCR and lists one record per CDR3 protein. The sample includes approximately 43,000 distinct CDR3 sequences, over 9.5% of them seen just once. Time point: blood at routine non-recurrence follow-up after resection. The sequences come from PBMCs, collected at follow-up. The receptors were gathered from a female donor with early-stage non-small cell lung cancer.

This clonotype came up a few times. The rearrangement links TRBV30 to TRBJ2-3; 15 bases agree with TRBD2. This CDR3 has 18 amino acids. The germline V gene encodes CDR1 GTSNPN and CDR2 SVGIG (reference sequence). V was clipped by 7 bases and J by 0 bases; unmatched bases: 11. The chain's CDR3 is CAYGLAGGVAPSTDTQYF. CDR3 in DNA: TGTGCCTACGGACTAGCGGGGGGGGTGGCCCCGAGCACAGATACGCAGTATTTT.

This clonotype was counted between two and nine times. The chain uses TRBV7-2 and TRBJ2-3; TRBD2 might be the D (6 bases). The V and J ends lost 4 bases and 0 bases respectively, with 14 bases between them. In germline, CDR1 is SGHTA, CDR2 FQGNSA. The CDR3 consists of 16 residues. CDR3 in DNA: TGTGCCAGCAGCTCCCGACTAGGACAAAGCACAGATACGCAGTATTTT. Protein product: CASSSRLGQSTDTQYF.

In this sample, this clonotype turned up many times. The chain is built from TRBV9 and TRBJ2-3; D remains unclear. The CDR3 has 14 residues. The germline V and J ends were trimmed by 0 bases and 5 bases, with 10 bases remaining between them. Germline V gene sequence: CDR1 SGDLS, CDR2 YYNGEE. CDR3 sequence (DNA): TGTGCCAGCAGCGTAGGGGTTTTGAAAGATACGCAGTATTTT. Amino acids: CASSVGVLKDTQYF.

V and J are TRBV12-3 or TRBV12-4 and TRBJ2-5, with D uncertain. The CDR3 has 14 residues. Trimming cost V 7 bases and J 2 bases, with 14 bases left between them. The CDR3 here is CASIQDGSQETQYF. The CDR3 DNA is TGTGCCAGCATCCAAGACGGGTCACAAGAGACCCAGTACTTC.

This clonotype was recorded a few times. The chain employs TRBV30 and TRBJ2-1; 7 bases map to TRBD2. The CDR3 totals 12 residues. Trimming at V came to 4 bases and at J to 4 bases, leaving 1 base not matched to a gene. CDR1 and CDR2 (germline): GTSNPN, SVGIG (reference sequence). CDR3 in amino acids: CAWNGGYNEQFF. The DNA of the CDR3 is TGTGCCTGGAACGGGGGGTACAATGAGCAGTTCTTC.

Regarding this clonotype: One junction end disagrees with the germline gene, perhaps due to a read error. The CDR3 DNA reads TGTGCCAGCACCCATTCACGGGGGGCTCTCAACTTATTC. It is translated as CASTHSRGALNLF. The gene calls are TRBV9 and TRBJ2-1, with D possibly matching TRBD2 (7 bases). Germline CDR1 is SGDLS and CDR2 is YYNGEE. This CDR3 is 13 amino acids long.

Details on this clonotype: A read error is possible here, since a much larger clone lies one base away. V is TRBV11-2 and J is TRBJ2-4; the D is unclear. The CDR3 has 15 amino acids. Germline lookup yields CDR1 SGHAT and CDR2 FQNNGV. The chain's CDR3 is CVSSSLSGTKNIQYF. CDR3 DNA sequence: TGTGTCAGCAGCTCACTCAGTGGAACCAAAAACATTCAGTACTTC.

In this sample, this clonotype turned up once. A much larger clone is a single base away; this may be a read error. This chain joins TRBV10-2 and TRBJ2-2, with D uncertain. The germline CDR1 and CDR2 sequences are WSHSY and SAAADI. This CDR3 spans 12 amino acids. The V end lost 6 bases, the J end lost 10 bases, and 12 bases lay between the germline ends. CDR3 amino acids: CASSPGSVELFF. The CDR3, as DNA: TGCGCCAGCAGCCCGGGTTCTGTGGAGCTGTTTTTT.

This clonotype was observed at least ten times. V and J are TRBV7-9 and TRBJ2-1; D not resolved. The CDR3 is 15 amino acids. Trimming removed 2 bases from V and 3 bases from J, with 11 bases in between. Germline V CDR1 and CDR2: SEHNR, FQNEAQ (reference sequence). CDR3 coding DNA: TGTGCCAGCAGCTTAAGTGGGGTGGACTACAATGAGCAGTTCTTC. Translation gives CASSLSGVDYNEQFF.

Details on this clonotype: This CDR3 fails to terminate in the conserved phenylalanine or tryptophan, so it likely reflects a read error. This chain joins TRBV5-1 and TRBJ1-4; 10 bases are a match to TRBD1. CDR1 and CDR2 from the germline V gene are SGHRS and YFSETQ. Losses at the gene ends were 4 bases for V and 4 bases for J; bases not matched to a gene: 1. The CDR3 has 14 residues. CDR3 region: CASSRDRGNEKLFL. Here the CDR3 DNA reads TGCGCCAGCAGCAGGGACAGGGGTAATGAAAAACTGTTTTTA.

In its sample, this clonotype ranks as medium-sized. The V gene is TRBV12-5, the J gene TRBJ2-1; 8 nucleotides agree with TRBD2. The J segment lost 6 bases and the V segment lost 4 bases, leaving 20 bases of the junction unmatched. Germline CDR1 is LGHNT and CDR2 is FRNRAP. This CDR3 contains 19 residues. This chain's CDR3 is CASGSGLNGAGVSRNEQFF. The CDR3 DNA sequence: TGTGCTAGTGGTTCCGGATTGAACGGAGCGGGGGTCTCTCGCAATGAGCAGTTCTTC. Looking up the rest from reference TRBV12-5 and TRBJ2-1 gives the full variable domain: DARVTQTPRHKVTEMGQEVTMRCQPILGHNTVFWYRQTMMQGLELLAYFRNRAPLDDSGMPKDRFSAEMPDATLATLKIQPSEPRDSAVYFCASGSGLNGAGVSRNEQFFGPGTRLTVL.

The rearrangement joins TRBV11-2 to TRBJ2-5; 9 bases fit TRBD2. Germline V gives CDR1 SGHAT, CDR2 FQNNGV. Trimming at V came to 4 bases and at J to 2 bases, leaving 5 bases not matched to a gene. The CDR3 extends over 15 amino acids. CDR3 DNA sequence: TGTGCCAGCAGCTCCCTAGCGGGGAGACAAGAGACCCAGTACTTC. It is translated as CASSSLAGRQETQYF.

At least ten counts were recorded for this clonotype. The J gene is TRBJ2-6, the V gene TRBV6-4; the D is unclear. CDR3 length: 14 residues. V was shortened by 2 bases and J by 0 bases, with 2 bases between the two germline ends. Per the germline V gene, CDR1 is MRHNA and CDR2 is SNTAGT. CDR3 coding DNA: TGTGCCAGCAGTGACAACTCTGGGGCCAACGTCCTGACTTTC. Encoded protein: CASSDNSGANVLTF.

This clonotype was seen at least ten times. The chain links TRBV20-1 to TRBJ2-7; 8 positions agree with TRBD2. Looked up from germline, CDR1 is DFQATT and CDR2 is SNEGSKA (reference sequence). CDR3 size: 14 residues. The V and J ends lost 4 bases and 2 bases, in that order; junction bases with no gene match: 7. The CDR3 DNA reads TGCAGTGCTACCGGGACTAGACGAACCTACGAGCAGTACTTC. It is translated as CSATGTRRTYEQYF.

The chain couples TRBV20-1 to TRBJ1-3; D unclear. V lost 5 bases and J lost 8, with 10 bases in between. Germline assignment: CDR1 DFQATT and CDR2 SNEGSKA (reference sequence). CDR3 size: 11 residues. The CDR3 coding sequence is TGCAGTGCTGTGACCCTAGACACCATATATTTT. Its translation is CSAVTLDTIYF.

At least ten counts were recorded for this clonotype. CDR3 sequence: CASSQDIASGGYTQYF. The CDR3 nucleotides read TGTGCCAGCAGCCAAGATATAGCTAGCGGGGGATATACGCAGTATTTT. This chain links TRBV4-2 with TRBJ2-3; 10 positions match TRBD2. V gave up 0 bases and J gave up 7 bases; unmatched junction bases: 7. The CDR3 covers 16 residues. In germline, CDR1 is LGHNA, CDR2 YNFKEQ.

At least ten counts were recorded for this clonotype. The junction shows a germline mismatch at one end, possibly a read error. This chain uses TRBV7-7 with TRBJ2-2; D may be TRBD1 or TRBD2 (5 bases each). Germline lookup yields CDR1 SSHAT and CDR2 FNYEAQ (reference sequence). CDR3 length: 13 amino acids. The CDR3 nucleotides read TGTGCTAGCAGCCTAGACGGGGCTGGGGAGCTGTTTTTT. This encodes CASSLDGAGELFF.

This clonotype has at least ten counts. The CDR3: CASSQEDQPPYEQYF. The CDR3 bases are TGTGCCAGCAGCCAAGAAGATCAGCCGCCCTACGAGCAGTACTTC. The genes are TRBV3-1 and TRBJ2-7; D gene uncertain. The CDR3 spans 15 residues. Germline CDR1 LGHDT, CDR2 YNNKEL (reference sequence). The germline V and J ends were trimmed by 0 bases and 2 bases, with 11 bases remaining between them.

In this sample, this clonotype turned up many times. The chain combines TRBV29-1 with TRBJ2-5, with no clear D. This CDR3 is 12 amino acids long. V lost 5 bases and J 5 bases, leaving 12 bases between the germline ends. Germline CDR1 reads SQVTM; CDR2 reads ANQGSEA. The CDR3: CSVRLGGETQYF. CDR3 bases: TGCAGCGTTCGATTGGGTGGGGAGACCCAGTACTTC.

For this clonotype: A much larger clone lies a single base off, so this may be a read error. The chain couples TRBV3-1 to TRBJ2-1, with a possible D match to TRBD2 (6 bases). The CDR3 has 14 residues. CDR1 is LGHDT and CDR2 is YNNKEL in the germline V gene (reference sequence). Trimming pared 4 bases from V and 6 bases from J, leaving 13 bases between. DNA for the CDR3: TGTGCCAGCAGCCTGGGAGGAGGGGTCAATGAGCAGTTCTTC. It translates to CASSLGGGVNEQFF.

At least ten counts were recorded for this clonotype. The chain is built from TRBV7-2 and TRBJ2-7; no clear D gene. The CDR3 sequence is 13 residues long. V lost 2 bases, J lost 1 base, and 6 bases lay in between. The germline CDR1 and CDR2 sequences are SGHTA and FQGNSA. The CDR3: CASSLFPSYEQYF. The CDR3 coding sequence is TGTGCCAGCAGCTTATTTCCTTCCTACGAGCAGTACTTC.

This clonotype has at least ten counts. This chain joins TRBV14 and TRBJ2-7; D is undetermined. Germline-derived CDR1 and CDR2 are SGHDN and FVKESK. V gave up 5 bases and J gave up 6 bases, with 14 bases separating them. The CDR3 sequence is 13 residues long. The CDR3 bases are TGTGCCAGCAGCTTAAACCGGCTTTCCGAGCAGTACTTC. It translates to CASSLNRLSEQYF.

This clonotype was seen at least ten times. The V and J genes are TRBV14 and TRBJ2-7, with 7 bases matching TRBD1. J lost 2 bases, V lost 6 bases, and 13 bases had no gene match. The germline V gene encodes CDR1 SGHDN and CDR2 FVKESK. The CDR3 contains 16 residues. The CDR3 DNA is TGTGCCAGCAGGCACTCGGGGACAGAGAGAACCTACGAGCAGTACTTC. Its translation: CASRHSGTERTYEQYF.

With respect to this clonotype: At one boundary the junction diverges from the germline segment, which might be a read error. The chain has TRBV30 and TRBJ2-1; 8 bases map to TRBD2. There are 13 residues in the CDR3. From germline, CDR1 is GTSNPN and CDR2 SVGIG (reference sequence). CDR3 loop: CAGFLSGRALWRF. In DNA, the CDR3 is TGTGCCGGTTTCTTATCCGGGAGGGCGCTTTGGCGTTTC.

The chain carries TRBV28 and TRBJ1-4; TRBD1 matches at 9 bases. The J segment lost 10 bases and the V segment lost 9 bases, leaving 9 bases of the junction unmatched. This CDR3 has 13 residues. Germline-derived CDR1 and CDR2 are MDHEN and SYDVKM. This CDR3 reads CASGTGYDVKLFF. CDR3 bases: TGTGCCAGTGGGACAGGGTATGACGTAAAACTGTTTTTT.

Here the CDR3 reads CASSELGRAGEKLFF. The CDR3 bases are TGTGCCAGCAGTGAACTAGGCAGGGCCGGAGAAAAACTGTTTTTT. The chain couples TRBV2 to TRBJ1-4; D perhaps matches TRBD1 (5 bases). The CDR3 has 15 amino acids. CDR1 SNHLY and CDR2 FYNNEI come from the germline V gene. Trimming took 2 bases from V and 8 from J, leaving 15 bases between them.

This clonotype was recorded at least ten times. The genes are TRBV6-5 and TRBJ2-4; D possibly uses TRBD1 or TRBD2 (6 bases each). V was shortened by 6 bases and J by 0 bases, with 15 bases between the two germline ends. The CDR3 has 16 residues. Germline-derived CDR1 and CDR2 are MNHEY and SVGAGI. In nucleotides, the CDR3 is TGTGCCAGCAGCTTGGGACGGGGGCTAGCCAAAAACATTCAGTACTTC. Translating gives CASSLGRGLAKNIQYF.